This entry concerns a single T cell receptor beta chain. Its cognate antigen is unknown. The data were obtained in a study of regulatory T cells in long-lasting Graves disease. Findings and caveats of the study: Public clonotype sharing was higher in persistent than newly diagnosed patients. Tissue studied was limited to peripheral blood, excluding thyroid tissue.

Trimming took off 8 bases at V and 0 bases at J, with 17 bases between the two ends. The CDR3 is made up of 15 amino acids. The germline CDR1 and CDR2 sequences are LNHNV and YYDKDF (reference sequence). The TCR beta library used iRepertoire HTBI primers with Arm-PCR amplification of CDR3. Original data processing: The study identified 60 to 65 TRBV and about 14 TRBJ segments across samples. Using its own MiXCR run on the multiplex PCR reads, TCRdb lists one record per CDR3 protein. The V and J calls shown here were made by TCRdb, not taken from the authors' results. The table has approximately 560,000 distinct CDR3 sequences, about 16% seen once; the top ten hold 12%. Described time point: newly diagnosed GD, antithyroid drugs for less than 3 months. TCR sequences were obtained from RNA taken from PBMCs. The data were also submitted as part of a second study, on T cells in Graves' hyperthyroidism and ophthalmopathy.

This clonotype originated in a man aged 18 to 35 with Graves disease. J is TRBJ2-7 and V is TRBV15, with D possibly being TRBD1 (5 bases). This sample comprised peripheral blood mononuclear cells (PBMCs), obtained at new diagnosis, from a patient treated with antithyroid drugs. CDR3 bases: TGTGCCACCGCAGCAGGGTCCCCCGCCTCCTACGAGCAGTACTTC. The encoded protein is CATAAGSPASYEQYF.